This paragraph covers one T cell receptor (beta chain) sequence. These data belong to a study of Graves' ophthalmopathy and Graves' hyperthyroidism. The ends were cut back, 6 bases at V and 0 bases at J, with 10 bases in the middle. This CDR3 has 14 residues. Looked up from germline, CDR1 is MRHNA and CDR2 is SNTAGT. The authors amplified TCR beta CDR3 regions, and they did so from RNA transcripts for repertoire sequencing. The workflow started with a first-round RT-PCR run with HTBI primers and then moved on to a second-round multiplex PCR. MiXCR, run by TCRdb on the multiplex PCR reads, gives a single entry per CDR3 protein. The top ten clones hold 4.7% of a sample with tens of thousands of distinct CDR3 sequences, approximately 45% of them seen once.

The sequenced material came from peripheral blood. The chain couples TRBV6-4 to TRBJ2-3; D is unclear. This clonotype was sampled from an adult woman with Graves' ophthalmopathy. Here the CDR3 reads CASSQTSSTDTQYF. The CDR3 bases are TGTGCCAGCAGCCAGACTTCTAGCACAGATACGCAGTATTTT.